This T cell receptor (beta chain) originates from a study of cytotoxic CD8 clonotypes in ibrutinib-treated CLL. Genomic DNA in an amount of around 2 micrograms was extracted from cryopreserved PBMCs and used for the preparation of TCR beta libraries. TCRdb keeps only in-frame clones here, not all; method: immunoSEQ multiplex PCR. The table has more than 200,000 clones, 70% seen once. Source: PBMCs, taken after 24 months of ibrutinib treatment. This sequence originates from a human donor with chronic lymphocytic leukemia.

CDR3 amino acids: CASSTTGGQETQYF. The DNA of the CDR3 is TGTGCCAGTAGCACGACAGGAGGTCAAGAGACCCAGTACTTC. The J gene is TRBJ2-5, the V gene TRBV19; D is possibly TRBD1 (6 bases). The CDR3 is made up of 14 amino acids. CDR1 LNHDA and CDR2 SQIVND come from the germline V gene (reference sequence). Trimming took 6 bases from V and 2 from J, leaving 13 bases between them.